The rows below give T cell receptor beta chains drawn from one sample of a study of identical twins. TCRdb re-called the 5' RACE reads with MiXCR, one entry per CDR3 protein. The sample consists of roughly 230,000 distinct CDR3 sequences, about 8.3% of them appearing once. These data also formed part of another study, on yellow fever vaccine responses in identical twins.

The sequenced sample consisted of CD8+ T cells sorted from blood. Receptors originate from a woman between 18 and 29 years old in good health. Both conserved end residues are part of each CDR3. D genes are given only for firm matches. Only some rows state a clone size, as once, few, many or a class for expanded clones.

TRBV24-1,NA,many,TRBJ2-2,CATSDLSLSGGELFF,TGTGCCACCAGTGATTTGAGCTTATCGGGCGGGGAGCTGTTTTTT
TRBV27,NA,many,TRBJ2-1,CASSLLISSYNEQFF,TGTGCCAGCAGTTTATTGATAAGCTCCTACAATGAGCAGTTCTTC
TRBV7-2,NA,NA,TRBJ2-7,CASSDTRVEQYF,TGTGCCAGCAGCGACACCCGGGTCGAGCAGTACTTC
TRBV20-1,TRBD2,few,TRBJ2-5,CSAKPYGDGTSGGPQETQYF,TGCAGTGCTAAACCCTATGGTGACGGGACTAGCGGGGGGCCCCAAGAGACCCAGTACTTC
TRBV7-9,TRBD2,few,TRBJ2-5,CASSLSTSGAYQETQYF,TGTGCCAGCAGCTTATCTACTAGCGGGGCCTACCAAGAGACCCAGTACTTC
TRBV20-1,NA,many,TRBJ1-3,CSAREQGGNTIYF,TGCAGTGCTAGAGAACAGGGCGGAAACACCATATATTTT
TRBV6-1,TRBD2,few,TRBJ2-5,CASSDAGGHETQYF,TGTGCCAGCAGTGATGCGGGAGGGCACGAGACCCAGTACTTC
TRBV29-1,TRBD1,many,TRBJ2-7,CSVGLIRDRAGDEQYF,TGCAGCGTTGGTCTGATCCGAGACAGGGCAGGGGACGAGCAGTACTTC
TRBV4-3,NA,many,TRBJ2-1,CASSQDYGGASYNEQFF,TGCGCCAGCAGCCAAGATTATGGCGGGGCCTCCTACAATGAGCAGTTCTTC
TRBV5-6,TRBD1,few,TRBJ2-1,CASSLRQGAGSEQFF,TGTGCCAGCAGCCTCAGACAGGGGGCTGGGAGTGAGCAGTTCTTC
TRBV3-1,TRBD1,NA,TRBJ1-3,CASSQEDRVSGNTIYF,TGTGCCAGCAGCCAAGAGGACAGGGTGTCCGGAAACACCATATATTTT
TRBV7-9,NA,few,TRBJ1-1,CASSPQGDTEAFF,TGTGCCAGCAGCCCACAGGGAGACACTGAAGCTTTCTTT
TRBV9,TRBD1,many,TRBJ1-2,CASSVDTGQGMVDGYTF,TGTGCCAGCAGCGTAGATACGGGACAGGGAATGGTGGATGGCTACACCTTC
TRBV11-1,NA,few,TRBJ2-1,CASSLYPLLQGRSYNEQFF,TGTGCCAGCAGCTTATACCCCCTCCTCCAGGGAAGGTCCTACAATGAGCAGTTCTTC
TRBV9,NA,NA,TRBJ2-3,CASSVFAGGSTDTQYF,TGTGCCAGCAGCGTATTCGCTGGGGGGAGCACAGATACGCAGTATTTT
TRBV3-1,TRBD2,many,TRBJ2-7,CASSHGTISSYEQYF,TGTGCCAGCAGCCATGGGACTATTAGCTCCTACGAGCAGTACTTC
TRBV12-3/TRBV12-4,TRBD2,many,TRBJ2-2,CASSNKPLAGGTGELFF,TGTGCCAGCAGTAATAAACCCCTAGCGGGGGGCACCGGGGAGCTGTTTTTT
TRBV18,NA,NA,TRBJ2-7,CASSLPGSIEQYF,TGTGCCAGCTCACTCCCAGGTTCGATAGAGCAGTACTTC
TRBV12-3/TRBV12-4,NA,few,TRBJ2-7,CASSTDWGNEQYF,TGTGCCAGCAGTACCGATTGGGGGAACGAGCAGTACTTC
TRBV5-1,NA,few,TRBJ2-7,CASSLSPGRNTYEQYF,TGCGCCAGCAGCTTGTCCCCGGGACGGAACACCTACGAGCAGTACTTC
TRBV18,TRBD1,NA,TRBJ2-1,CASSPADGTGGYEQFF,TGTGCCAGCTCACCTGCCGACGGGACAGGGGGATATGAGCAGTTCTTC
TRBV7-9,NA,few,TRBJ1-2,CASSPESSYTF,TGTGCCAGCAGTCCAGAGTCGAGCTACACCTTC
TRBV27,NA,many,TRBJ1-6,CASSFAGVYNSPLHF,TGTGCCAGCAGTTTTGCGGGGGTCTATAATTCACCCCTCCACTTT
TRBV4-1,TRBD1,many,TRBJ1-6,CASSQWTGGISSPLHF,TGCGCCAGCAGCCAATGGACAGGGGGAATAAGTTCACCCCTCCACTTT
TRBV12-3/TRBV12-4,TRBD1,NA,TRBJ1-1,CASSQPGTEVEAFF,TGTGCCAGCAGTCAACCCGGGACAGAAGTTGAAGCTTTCTTT
TRBV6-6,NA,few,TRBJ1-4,CASSADLNEKLFF,TGTGCCAGCAGCGCTGACTTAAATGAAAAACTGTTTTTT
TRBV6-1,TRBD2,many,TRBJ2-5,CASSPRERGRDETQYF,TGTGCCAGCAGCCCCAGGGAGCGGGGGAGGGACGAGACCCAGTACTTC
TRBV11-1,NA,many,TRBJ2-3,CASSLLVSDSLDTDTQYF,TGTGCCAGCAGCTTATTGGTTTCGGACAGCCTCGACACAGATACGCAGTATTTT
TRBV12-3/TRBV12-4,NA,NA,TRBJ2-1,CASRGLMGNEQFF,TGTGCCAGCAGGGGACTGATGGGCAATGAGCAGTTCTTC
TRBV4-1,TRBD1,NA,TRBJ2-1,CASSQEPRDSHYNEQFF,TGCGCCAGCAGCCAAGAACCCAGGGACAGTCATTACAATGAGCAGTTCTTC
TRBV4-2,NA,many,TRBJ1-6,CASSQDLGQGHSPLHF,TGTGCCAGCAGCCAAGATCTTGGGCAGGGGCATTCACCCCTCCACTTT
TRBV4-3,NA,many,TRBJ2-1,CASSPGTSSNEQFF,TGCGCCAGCAGCCCCGGCACTAGCAGTAATGAGCAGTTCTTC
TRBV21-1,NA,many,TRBJ1-5,CASSKRWGWGQPQHF,TGTGCCAGCAGCAAAAGGTGGGGTTGGGGTCAGCCCCAGCATTTT
TRBV20-1,NA,NA,TRBJ2-7,CSARVYDKGPEQYF,TGCAGTGCTAGGGTATACGACAAGGGGCCTGAGCAGTACTTC
TRBV12-3/TRBV12-4,NA,many,TRBJ2-2,CASSFGQLNTGELFF,TGTGCCAGCAGTTTTGGACAGCTTAACACCGGGGAGCTGTTTTTT
TRBV29-1,NA,few,TRBJ1-1,CSVAGLNTEAFF,TGCAGCGTTGCAGGCCTGAACACTGAAGCTTTCTTT
TRBV7-6,TRBD1,many,TRBJ2-2,CASSSTGAGELFF,TGTGCCAGCAGCTCGACAGGGGCCGGGGAGCTGTTTTTT
TRBV7-9,NA,few,TRBJ2-2,CASSYDRQNTGELFF,TGTGCCAGCAGCTATGACAGGCAGAACACCGGGGAGCTGTTTTTT
TRBV29-1,NA,NA,TRBJ2-7,CSVGAGYEQYF,TGCAGCGTTGGGGCCGGCTACGAGCAGTACTTC
TRBV20-1,NA,NA,TRBJ2-7,CSARGLFLGTHEQYF,TGCAGTGCTAGAGGGCTTTTTTTAGGGACCCACGAGCAGTACTTC
TRBV29-1,NA,many,TRBJ2-1,CSVEGGFGNEQFF,TGCAGCGTTGAAGGGGGATTCGGGAATGAGCAGTTCTTC
TRBV29-1,NA,many,TRBJ1-1,CSVRGTPRNTEAFF,TGCAGCGTACGGGGGACCCCCAGGAACACTGAAGCTTTCTTT
TRBV24-1,NA,NA,TRBJ2-3,CATSDLRGGTDTQYF,TGTGCCACCAGTGATTTGCGTGGCGGCACAGATACGCAGTATTTT
TRBV29-1,NA,few,TRBJ2-7,CSVEETLGTSYEQYF,TGCAGCGTTGAAGAAACCCTCGGGACCTCTTACGAGCAGTACTTC
TRBV7-9,TRBD1,few,TRBJ2-5,CASSSTGTGGFQETQYF,TGTGCCAGCAGCTCCACCGGGACAGGGGGATTCCAAGAGACCCAGTACTTC
TRBV25-1,NA,NA,TRBJ1-5,CASSEYMGNQPQHF,TGTGCCAGCAGTGAATATATGGGCAATCAGCCCCAGCATTTT
TRBV7-8,NA,many,TRBJ2-2,CASSLGTLNTGELFF,TGTGCCAGCAGCTTAGGCACTTTGAACACCGGGGAGCTGTTTTTT
TRBV9,TRBD1,many,TRBJ1-1,CASSAVGQGNTEAFF,TGTGCCAGCAGCGCGGTTGGACAGGGTAACACTGAAGCTTTCTTT
TRBV6-5,NA,few,TRBJ2-2,CASSYSSGPGELFF,TGTGCCAGCAGTTACTCGAGTGGGCCCGGGGAGCTGTTTTTT